Each of the 19 T cell receptor beta chains below was sequenced from the same sample in a study of cytomegalovirus exposure and HLA in healthy donors (dated by TCRdb to about 2017). The library came from the immunoSEQ multiplex PCR assay. For the multiplex PCR, a mixture combining 60 forward primers for TCR Vbeta segments and 13 reverse primers for TCR Jbeta segments was used. TCRdb took over this immuneACCESS table, retaining in-frame rearrangements with V and J assigned. Such tables are incomplete; in checked studies, under half of the missing clones stem from an unresolved V gene, and the remainder is unexplained. The sample profile shows approximately 120,000 clones; about three quarters of them were found once. Around 12% of the sample is in the top ten clones. Sequenced input: PBMCs. The receptors derive from a woman aged 40-49 years in good health and CMV-seropositive.

The chain uses TRBV5-1 and TRBJ2-5; the match to TRBD1 covers 9 bases. CDR3 length: 14 amino acids. Germline CDR1 reads SGHRS; CDR2 reads YFSETQ. With 3 bases clipped from V and 7 bases from J, the junction kept 7 bases outside the gene matches. The CDR3 nucleotides read TGCGCCAGCAGCTCGGACAGGGGCCGTTGGACCCAGTACTTC. Translation gives CASSSDRGRWTQYF.

This clone was seen a few times. The V and J genes are TRBV6-1 and TRBJ1-2; a weak D match, TRBD1 (6 bases). V lost 8 bases and J 0 bases, leaving 16 bases between the germline ends. This CDR3 has 15 amino acids. Germline CDR1 and CDR2: MNHNS and SASEGT. The CDR3 coding sequence is TGTGCCAGCGGGATCCCTGGGACATCTAACTATGGCTACACCTTC. The encoded protein is CASGIPGTSNYGYTF.

Points on this clone: Compared with germline, one end of the junction differs, possibly owing to a read error. This rearrangement joins TRBV5-1 to TRBJ1-1, with D tentatively TRBD1 (6 bases). Germline-derived CDR1 and CDR2 are SGHRS and YFSETQ. The CDR3 contains 12 residues. The chain's CDR3 is CASSGGYTEVFF. The DNA for the CDR3 is TGCGCCAGCAGCGGGGGCTACACTGAAGTTTTCTTT.

In this sample, this clone turned up a few times. V usage is TRBV7-9 and J usage is TRBJ1-1, with TRBD1 as a possible D gene (6 bases). The V gene lost 4 bases and the J gene lost 4 bases, with 19 bases spanning the gap. The CDR3 has 16 residues. Germline V gene data show CDR1 as SEHNR and CDR2 as FQNEAQ (reference sequence). The CDR3 is CASSSIGRSRGTEAFF. CDR3 nucleotide sequence: TGTGCCAGCAGCTCCATTGGTCGATCCAGGGGCACTGAAGCTTTCTTT.

This chain joins TRBV5-1 and TRBJ1-4, with no clear D. V lost 0 bases and J lost 8, with 8 bases in between. There are 13 residues in the CDR3. Germline CDR1 is SGHRS and CDR2 is YFSETQ. CDR3 bases: TGCGCCAGCAGCTTGGCCACGCAGGAAAAACTGTTTTTT. This gives the protein CASSLATQEKLFF.

V and J are TRBV11-2 and TRBJ2-7; D is possibly TRBD2 (6 bases). Trimming removed 1 base from V and 5 bases from J, with 12 bases in between. The germline V gene has CDR1 SGHAT and CDR2 FQNNGV. This CDR3 is built from 14 residues. The CDR3 DNA is TGTGCCAGCAGCTTAGGTGGACTATTTGACGAGCAGTACTTC. Translation: CASSLGGLFDEQYF.

The gene calls are TRBV29-1 and TRBJ2-1, with 8 positions matching TRBD1. Germline lookup yields CDR1 SQVTM and CDR2 ANQGSEA. CDR3 length equals 14 residues. The trim removed 5 bases at V and 6 bases at J, leaving 9 bases unmatched. CDR3 bases: TGCAGCGTTACCCCAGGGGGCAGAGGCAATGAGCAGTTCTTC. As protein: CSVTPGGRGNEQFF.

The chain combines TRBV6-5 with TRBJ1-2; D might be TRBD1 (5 bases). The germline V gene encodes CDR1 MNHEY and CDR2 SVGAGI. V gave up 7 bases and J gave up 3 bases, with 15 bases separating them. The CDR3 sequence is 14 residues long. CDR3: CASNLNPGHYGYTF. CDR3 coding DNA: TGTGCCAGCAACCTAAACCCAGGGCACTATGGCTACACCTTC.

The J gene is TRBJ2-1, the V gene TRBV30, with 9 bases lining up with TRBD2. The germline V gene has CDR1 GTSNPN and CDR2 SVGIG (reference sequence). CDR3 length: 13 amino acids. V lost 8 bases to trimming and J lost 6 bases; unmatched junction nucleotides: 8. The CDR3 loop is CARSGTSRNEQFF. CDR3 nucleotide sequence: TGTGCCCGCTCGGGGACTAGCCGCAATGAGCAGTTCTTC.

This chain joins TRBV18 and TRBJ1-5; no reliable D call. This CDR3 contains 15 residues. Looked up from germline, CDR1 is KGHSH and CDR2 is LQKENI. The germline V and J ends were trimmed by 3 bases and 0 bases, with 9 bases remaining between them. The CDR3 bases are TGTGCCAGCTCACCTAACGGGGATAGCAATCAGCCCCAGCATTTT. Its translation is CASSPNGDSNQPQHF.

The V call is TRBV6-5, the J call TRBJ2-2; 7 nucleotides match TRBD2. This CDR3 contains 15 residues. J lost 6 bases, V lost 6 bases, and 10 bases had no gene match. Germline V gene lookup returns CDR1 MNHEY and CDR2 SVGAGI. CDR3 sequence (DNA): TGTGCCAGCAGGTTTGGGGGGGTCGTCCCCGGGGAGCTGTTTTTT. Amino acids: CASRFGGVVPGELFF.

The chain links TRBV11-2 to TRBJ1-2, with D possibly TRBD1 on 5 matching bases. Germline values: CDR1 SGHAT, CDR2 FQNNGV. CDR3 length: 14 residues. The V and J ends lost 7 bases and 2 bases respectively, with 14 bases between them. Here the CDR3 DNA reads TGTGCCAGCACTCCCACACAGGAAAACTATGGCTACACCTTC. Protein sequence: CASTPTQENYGYTF.

The chain carries TRBV11-2 and TRBJ1-2; 9 nucleotides match TRBD1. This CDR3 has 14 amino acids. J lost 6 bases, V lost 4 bases, and 6 bases had no gene match. Per the germline V gene, CDR1 is SGHAT and CDR2 is FQNNGV. The CDR3 here is CASSYIGQGHGYTF. The DNA for the CDR3 is TGTGCCAGCAGCTACATAGGACAGGGGCATGGCTACACCTTC.

This clone was picked up a small number of times. CDR3 region: CAWSGRGRKYGYTF. The CDR3 nucleotides are TGTGCCTGGAGTGGCAGGGGGAGAAAGTATGGCTACACCTTC. The chain links TRBV30 to TRBJ1-2, with TRBD1 identical over 7 bases. V lost 1 base, J lost 5 bases, and 7 bases stayed unmatched. The CDR3 loop spans 14 amino acids. Germline assignment: CDR1 GTSNPN and CDR2 SVGIG (reference sequence).

The chain carries TRBV5-6 and TRBJ1-1; a weak D match, TRBD1 (6 bases). The germline gives CDR1 SGHDT, CDR2 YYEEEE. V was clipped by 4 bases and J by 4 bases, with 14 bases between them. The CDR3 has 14 amino acids. This CDR3 is CASSASHRATEAFF. CDR3 in DNA: TGTGCCAGCAGCGCCAGTCACAGGGCCACTGAAGCTTTCTTT.

The rearrangement joins TRBV5-1 to TRBJ2-3; 11 nucleotides match TRBD1. This CDR3 has 15 residues. From germline, CDR1 is SGHRS and CDR2 YFSETQ. V lost 4 bases to trimming and J lost 3 bases; unmatched junction nucleotides: 4. The CDR3 DNA sequence: TGCGCCAGCAGCGTGGGACAGGGGGTAACAGATACGCAGTATTTT. This translates into CASSVGQGVTDTQYF. The whole variable domain, filled in from reference TRBV5-1 and TRBJ2-3, reads KAGVTQTPRYLIKTRGQQVTLSCSPISGHRSVSWYQQTPGQGLQFLFEYFSETQRNKGNFPGRFSGRQFSNSRSEMNVSTLELGDSALYLCASSVGQGVTDTQYFGPGTRLTVL.

The chain links TRBV2 to TRBJ1-4; weak D call: TRBD1 (6 bases). The V gene's germline CDR1 is SNHLY and CDR2 FYNNEI. V lost 6 bases and J lost 8, with 19 bases in between. The CDR3 runs to 15 residues. The CDR3 spells CASSELTGLGEKLFF. CDR3 in DNA: TGTGCCAGCAGCGAATTGACAGGTCTCGGGGAAAAACTGTTTTTT.

This clone was seen a handful of times. V and J are TRBV7-8 and TRBJ1-5; D is uncertain. The CDR3 spans 15 residues. Between the trimmed V and J ends, which lost 1 base and 6 bases, there was a span of 13 bases. The germline gives CDR1 SGHVS, CDR2 FQNEAQ. The CDR3 DNA sequence: TGTGCCAGCAGCTTAGGAGCACGGGGTGGTCAGCCCCAGCATTTT. It is translated as CASSLGARGGQPQHF.

This chain links TRBV7-8 with TRBJ1-1, with a possible D match to TRBD1 (6 bases). Deletions cut 5 bases from V and 1 base from J, with 11 bases between. Germline V lookup: CDR1 SGHVS, CDR2 FQNEAQ. The CDR3 sequence is 14 residues long. The CDR3 DNA is TGTGCCAGCAGCAACCGCAGGGGGAACACTGAAGCTTTCTTT. The encoded protein is CASSNRRGNTEAFF. Looking up the rest from reference TRBV7-8 and TRBJ1-1 gives the full variable domain: GAGVSQSPRYKVAKRGQDVALRCDPISGHVSLFWYQQALGQGPEFLTYFQNEAQLDKSGLPSDRFFAERPEGSVSTLKIQRTQQEDSAVYLCASSNRRGNTEAFFGQGTRLTVV.